These T cell receptor beta chains were read from a single sample in a study of T cells in tumors after PD-1 blockade. Assay: immunoSEQ multiplex PCR; the TCRdb copy retains only in-frame clones and omits some. Found here are 20,000 to 25,000 clones, roughly 82% of them singletons; the top ten hold 9.5% to 15%. The sequencing here drew on PBMCs, taken after anti-PD-1 treatment. These TCRs come from a human donor with basal cell carcinoma. Both conserved end residues are part of each CDR3. Each record gives: CDR3 protein, CDR3 DNA, D gene, V gene, clone size, J gene. A D gene is named only where the DNA matches it firmly. The size of a clone is reported for some rows only, either as once, few or many, or as a class for expanded clones.

CASSREGLGYEQYF | TGTGCCAGCAGCCGCGAGGGCCTCGGCTACGAGCAGTACTTC | - | TRBV7-9 | few | TRBJ2-7
CASSIQLLTYEQYF | TGTGCCAGCAGTATACAGCTTTTAACCTACGAGCAGTACTTC | - | TRBV2 | - | TRBJ2-7
CASSQEQRGVTFF | TGTGCCAGCAGCCAAGAACAGCGGGGGGTGACGTTCTTC | TRBD2 | TRBV4-2 | - | TRBJ2-1
CASSIMTSGGTEQYF | TGTGCCAGCTCAATAATGACTAGCGGGGGGACTGAGCAGTACTTC | TRBD2 | TRBV6-5 | - | TRBJ2-7
CASSLVGGGTEAFF | TGTGCCAGCAGCTTAGTCGGGGGGGGCACTGAAGCTTTCTTT | - | TRBV11-1 | - | TRBJ1-1
CAIRPPGTGGMAFF | TGTGCCATTCGACCTCCCGGGACAGGGGGCATGGCTTTCTTT | TRBD1 | TRBV10-3 | - | TRBJ1-1
CATSQGQPGTDTQYF | TGTGCCACCAGCCAAGGACAGCCAGGCACAGATACGCAGTATTTT | - | TRBV24-1 | - | TRBJ2-3
CASSLGPIRAGGQETQYF | TGTGCCAGCAGCTTAGGACCCATAAGAGCGGGGGGACAAGAGACCCAGTACTTC | TRBD2 | TRBV13 | - | TRBJ2-5
CAWRGPGDNQPQHF | TGTGCCTGGAGGGGGCCAGGGGACAATCAGCCCCAGCATTTT | - | TRBV30 | - | TRBJ1-5
CASRRPGQGYYEQYF | TGTGCCAGCAGGCGACCGGGACAGGGATACTACGAGCAGTACTTC | TRBD1 | TRBV6-6 | few | TRBJ2-7
CASSIGASGADEQFF | TGTGCCAGTAGTATCGGGGCTAGCGGGGCTGATGAGCAGTTCTTC | TRBD2 | TRBV19 | - | TRBJ2-1
CASSHSGLSGANVLTF | TGTGCCAGCAGCCATTCAGGGCTTTCTGGGGCCAACGTCCTGACTTTC | - | TRBV3-1/TRBV3-2 | - | TRBJ2-6
CASSHQGARNTEAFF | TGTGCCAGCAGCCACCAGGGGGCTAGGAACACTGAAGCTTTCTTT | TRBD1 | TRBV3-1/TRBV3-2 | - | TRBJ1-1
CASSQGVGTEAFF | TGTGCCAGCAGCCAGGGGGTGGGCACTGAAGCTTTCTTT | - | TRBV14 | - | TRBJ1-1
CASREPNTGELFF | TGTGCCAGCAGGGAACCCAACACCGGGGAGCTGTTTTTT | - | TRBV7-3 | once | TRBJ2-2
CASSIGEGTGGYTF | TGTGCCAGTAGTATTGGAGAGGGGACGGGAGGCTACACCTTC | - | TRBV19 | - | TRBJ1-2
CAGGQGNLGNTEAFF | TGTGCCGGGGGACAGGGTAATCTAGGAAACACTGAAGCTTTCTTT | TRBD1 | TRBV6-5 | - | TRBJ1-1
CASSFGISKTQYF | TGTGCCAGCAGCTTTGGCATCTCAAAGACCCAGTACTTC | - | TRBV7-2 | - | TRBJ2-5
CSVGGGTDGYTF | TGCAGCGTTGGTGGCGGGACAGATGGCTACACCTTC | TRBD1 | TRBV29-1 | - | TRBJ1-2
CASSQDIGTGGTEAFF | TGCGCCAGCAGCCAAGATATTGGGACAGGGGGCACTGAAGCTTTCTTT | TRBD1 | TRBV4-1 | - | TRBJ1-1
CASSLGLAGGDTQYF | TGTGCCAGCAGCTTGGGACTAGCGGGGGGGGATACGCAGTATTTT | TRBD2 | TRBV5-8 | - | TRBJ2-3
CASSYLRGVESTDTQYF | TGTGCCAGCAGTTATCTCAGGGGTGTTGAGAGCACAGATACGCAGTATTTT | - | TRBV27 | - | TRBJ2-3
CASSVGGQGASEQYF | TGTGCCAGCAGCGTAGGAGGACAGGGGGCGAGCGAGCAGTACTTC | TRBD1 | TRBV9 | - | TRBJ2-7
CASSVVAGTGNTIYF | TGTGCCAGCAGCGTAGTAGCAGGGACTGGAAACACCATATATTTT | - | TRBV9 | - | TRBJ1-3
CASRPGSVGDYEQYF | TGTGCCAGTAGACCTGGTTCGGTGGGAGACTACGAGCAGTACTTC | - | TRBV19 | - | TRBJ2-7
CASSPRAGGGYNEQFF | TGTGCCAGCAGCCCCCGTGCAGGCGGGGGATACAATGAGCAGTTCTTC | TRBD2 | TRBV11-3 | once | TRBJ2-1
CASSRAGPGTMLDYGYTF | TGTGCCAGCTCCCGTGCAGGTCCAGGGACGATGTTGGACTATGGCTACACCTTC | - | TRBV18 | - | TRBJ1-2
CASSPLARRGSTDTQYF | TGTGCCAGCAGCCCCCTTGCCCGACGGGGAAGCACAGATACGCAGTATTTT | - | TRBV9 | - | TRBJ2-3
CASSIRARYEQYF | TGTGCCAGTAGTATAAGGGCCCGGTACGAGCAGTACTTC | - | TRBV19 | - | TRBJ2-7
CASSSTISPGGINNSPLHF | TGTGCCAGCAGCTCTACAATCTCTCCCGGGGGGATTAATAATTCACCCCTCCACTTT | - | TRBV5-5 | - | TRBJ1-6
CASSERKDRVGTGELFF | TGTGCCAGCAGTGAACGGAAGGACAGGGTTGGAACCGGGGAGCTGTTTTTT | TRBD1 | TRBV6-1 | - | TRBJ2-2
CAWSVPQRWGLTQYF | TGTGCCTGGAGTGTACCCCAAAGATGGGGCCTTACGCAGTATTTT | - | TRBV30 | once | TRBJ2-3
CASSLGGGGNNSPLHF | TGTGCCAGCAGCTTAGGCGGAGGGGGCAATAATTCACCCCTCCACTTT | TRBD1 | TRBV11-3 | - | TRBJ1-6
CASSKSGTFNEQFF | TGTGCCAGCAGTAAATCCGGGACATTCAATGAGCAGTTCTTC | - | TRBV6-2/TRBV6-3 | - | TRBJ2-1
CASSSLQGANIQYF | TGCGCCAGCAGCAGTCTTCAGGGGGCTAACATTCAGTACTTC | TRBD1 | TRBV5-1 | - | TRBJ2-4
CSAQDGGKPRDEQYF | TGCAGCGCCCAGGATGGAGGGAAACCCCGGGACGAGCAGTACTTC | - | TRBV29-1 | - | TRBJ2-7
CAISDAINAGGNQPQHF | TGTGCCATCAGTGACGCGATTAATGCAGGGGGCAATCAGCCCCAGCATTTT | - | TRBV10-3 | - | TRBJ1-5
CASSIWSYTDTQYF | TGTGCCAGTAGTATATGGAGCTACACAGATACGCAGTATTTT | - | TRBV19 | - | TRBJ2-3
CASSHNFRDKLTMKQFF | TGCGCCAGCAGCCACAATTTCCGGGACAAACTTACAATGAAGCAGTTCTTC | - | TRBV4-1 | - | TRBJ2-1
CASSPTLAGGNEQFF | TGCGCCAGCAGCCCAACTCTAGCGGGAGGGAATGAGCAGTTCTTC | TRBD2 | TRBV5-1 | - | TRBJ2-1
CASSESGSTGELFF | TGTGCCAGCAGTGAATCAGGGAGCACCGGGGAGCTGTTTTTT | - | TRBV6-1 | - | TRBJ2-2
CASSQAGTGMGNEQFF | TGCGCCAGCAGCCAAGCCGGGACAGGGATGGGGAATGAGCAGTTCTTC | TRBD1 | TRBV4-1 | few | TRBJ2-1
CASSPDNSNQPQHF | TGTGCCAGCAGCCCGGACAATAGCAATCAGCCCCAGCATTTT | - | TRBV3-1/TRBV3-2 | - | TRBJ1-5
CASSPPEGGFYNEQFF | TGTGCCAGCTCACCCCCTGAAGGGGGCTTCTACAATGAGCAGTTCTTC | TRBD1 | TRBV18 | - | TRBJ2-1
CASSGVRGDQETQYF | TGTGCCAGCAGTGGGGTCCGGGGAGACCAAGAGACCCAGTACTTC | - | TRBV27 | - | TRBJ2-5
CASSEIGAGELFF | TGTGCCAGCAGTGAAATAGGGGCCGGGGAGCTGTTTTTT | - | TRBV2 | - | TRBJ2-2